What follows describes a single T cell receptor beta chain. Its specificity is unknown. Generated by immunoSEQ multiplex PCR, the TCRdb table keeps only in-frame clones and is missing some. The sample shows 72,000 or so clones, around 85% of them seen only once. The data belong to a study of T cell responses to AZD1222 COVID-19 vaccine. Overall study: Pooling was applied to second doses at about 4 or about 12 weeks. General observations from the study: Baseline serostatus was positive in only a handful of AZD1222 recipients.

V lost 0 bases and J lost 7, with 13 bases in between. Germline V lookup: CDR1 SGHDT, CDR2 YYEEEE. This CDR3 comprises 15 residues. The specimen was peripheral blood, collected on day 0 of AZD1222 vaccination. The source is an adult in good health. The chain employs TRBV5-6 and TRBJ1-4, with D tentatively TRBD1 (5 bases). CDR3 residues: CASSLGSGNFEKLFF. The CDR3 nucleotides are TGTGCCAGCAGCTTGGGGTCAGGGAACTTTGAAAAACTGTTTTTT.